This passage covers 11 T cell receptor beta chains from one sample sequenced in a study of cytomegalovirus exposure and HLA in healthy donors. The method was immunoSEQ multiplex PCR; TCRdb's version includes in-frame clones alone and lacks a portion of them. Here the sample spans about 350,000 clones, around 90% being singletons. The sequencing input was PBMCs. These receptors all come from a woman between 25 and 40 years old in good health and CMV-seropositive.

V usage is TRBV5-6 and J usage is TRBJ1-4; tentatively, D is TRBD1 (5 bases). The V end was cut by 4 bases, the J end by 6 bases, with 16 bases between. CDR1 is SGHDT, CDR2 YYEEEE, per germline. The CDR3 has 15 amino acids. The CDR3, as DNA: TGTGCCAGCAGCCTAGGAGGGACCAGGGATGAAAAACTGTTTTTT. Its protein is CASSLGGTRDEKLFF.

V and J are TRBV4-1 and TRBJ1-5, with D possibly being TRBD1 (6 bases). Germline CDR1 and CDR2: MGHRA and YSYEKL. The ends were cut back, 4 bases at V and 3 bases at J, with 16 bases in the middle. There are 16 residues in the CDR3. The CDR3 sequence: CASSPEDRFTNQPQHF. The CDR3, as DNA: TGCGCCAGCAGCCCAGAAGACAGGTTTACCAATCAGCCCCAGCATTTT.

CDR3 DNA: TGCGCCAGCAAACTTGGAGCAACTAATGAAAAACTGTTTTTT. Amino acid sequence: CASKLGATNEKLFF. V and J are TRBV5-1 and TRBJ1-4, with D unresolved. Trimming stripped 6 bases from V and 0 bases from J, with 9 bases between. The CDR3 runs 14 residues. Per the germline V gene, CDR1 is SGHRS and CDR2 is YFSETQ.

The chain carries TRBV5-6 and TRBJ1-3; TRBD1 is a possible D gene (6 bases). Germline V CDR1 and CDR2: SGHDT, YYEEEE. This CDR3 spans 14 amino acids. Trimming stripped 4 bases from V and 8 bases from J, with 16 bases between. The CDR3 here is CASSLTGMEYTIYF. The CDR3 coding sequence is TGTGCCAGCAGCCTTACAGGGATGGAATACACCATATATTTT.

This rearrangement joins TRBV27 to TRBJ2-7; the D gene could be TRBD1 or TRBD2 (7 bases each). The V and J ends lost 6 bases and 5 bases respectively, with 20 bases between them. From germline, CDR1 is MNHEY and CDR2 SMNVEV (reference sequence). The CDR3 runs to 15 residues. CDR3 loop: CASRSGGAGANEQYF. The DNA of the CDR3 is TGTGCCAGCAGATCAGGGGGTGCGGGAGCCAACGAGCAGTACTTC.

The chain carries TRBV28 and TRBJ1-2; 9 bases fit TRBD1. This CDR3 contains 14 residues. Germline V gives CDR1 MDHEN, CDR2 SYDVKM. Trimming took 2 bases from V and 8 from J; bases not matched to a gene: 6. The CDR3 nucleotides read TGTGCCAGCAGTTTAACAACAGGGGGCTCCGGCTACACCTTC. This sequence encodes CASSLTTGGSGYTF.

In nucleotides, the CDR3 is TGTGCCAGCAGCGTCGGGACAGACTACGAGCAGTACTTC. Translating it yields CASSVGTDYEQYF. J is TRBJ2-7 and V is TRBV27, with 7 bases matching TRBD1. This CDR3 has 13 residues. Germline-derived CDR1 and CDR2 are MNHEY and SMNVEV (reference sequence). V was clipped by 6 bases and J by 3 bases; unmatched bases: 5.

This sequence joins TRBV9 and TRBJ1-5; D gene unclear. The germline V gene has CDR1 SGDLS and CDR2 YYNGEE. V was clipped by 4 bases and J by 1 base, with 15 bases between them. This CDR3 is 16 amino acids long. Here the CDR3 reads CASSPRGGGSNQPQHF. In DNA, the CDR3 is TGTGCCAGCAGCCCCCGGGGAGGAGGGAGCAATCAGCCCCAGCATTTT.

The chain has TRBV5-1 and TRBJ1-2; TRBD1 agrees at 8 bases. Germline assignment: CDR1 SGHRS and CDR2 YFSETQ. V lost 4 bases, J lost 0 bases, and 5 bases stayed unmatched. This CDR3 has 15 residues. This chain's CDR3 is CASSPGQESNYGYTF. The CDR3 DNA is TGCGCCAGCAGCCCGGGACAGGAGTCTAACTATGGCTACACCTTC.

The CDR3 sequence is CASSLDRAGELFF. CDR3 nucleotides: TGTGCCAGCAGCCTCGACAGGGCCGGGGAGCTGTTTTTT. V usage is TRBV6-5 and J usage is TRBJ2-2; the match to TRBD1 covers 7 bases. The CDR3 has 13 amino acids. Trimming at V came to 6 bases and at J to 6 bases, leaving 4 bases not matched to a gene. The V gene's germline CDR1 is MNHEY and CDR2 SVGAGI.

The chain employs TRBV19 and TRBJ2-5; TRBD2 matches at 11 bases. This CDR3 region has 15 residues. CDR1 LNHDA and CDR2 SQIVND come from the germline V gene (reference sequence). After removal of 6 bases from V and 5 bases from J, the junction contained 8 bases not matched to a gene. CDR3 in amino acids: CASSHLAGGLETQYF. CDR3 bases: TGTGCCAGTAGCCACCTAGCGGGAGGATTGGAGACCCAGTACTTC. The variable domain in full, with the rest retrieved from reference TRBV19 and TRBJ2-5, is DGGITQSPKYLFRKEGQNVTLSCEQNLNHDAMYWYRQDPGQGLRLIYYSQIVNDFQKGDIAEGYSVSREKKESFPLTVTSAQKNPTAFYLCASSHLAGGLETQYFGPGTRLLVL.